This T cell receptor beta chain came from a study of Tregs in tolerant kidney transplant recipients. Profiled with immunoSEQ multiplex PCR; TCRdb holds only in-frame clones, not every one. Of hundreds of thousands of clones listed, approximately 84% were seen once; the top ten hold roughly 0.67%. Per the germline V gene, CDR1 is SGHRS and CDR2 is YFSETQ. CDR3 length: 15 residues. Trimming took 4 bases from V and 4 from J; bases not matched to a gene: 8. This clone was seen a single time. CD4+CD25+CD127- Tregs, CD4+CD25- non-Tregs, CD4 and CD8 cells were sorted. This TCR came from a human donor in good health. Sequenced material: CD4+ T cells from blood. This rearrangement joins TRBV5-1 to TRBJ2-1, with 7 nucleotides matching TRBD1. DNA for the CDR3: TGCGCCAGCAGCACTTCCGGGACAGAGTACAATGAGCAGTTCTTC. It codes for CASSTSGTEYNEQFF. Complete variable domain (other parts from reference TRBV5-1 and TRBJ2-1): KAGVTQTPRYLIKTRGQQVTLSCSPISGHRSVSWYQQTPGQGLQFLFEYFSETQRNKGNFPGRFSGRQFSNSRSEMNVSTLELGDSALYLCASSTSGTEYNEQFFGPGTRLTVL.